Below, 8 T cell receptor beta chains from the same sample are listed, as sequenced in a study of cytomegalovirus exposure and HLA in healthy donors. This PCR relied on a set of 60 Vbeta primers and 13 Jbeta primers. Method: immunoSEQ multiplex PCR; TCRdb's copy keeps in-frame clones and lacks some. The data contain approximately 150,000 clones, roughly 79% of them singletons. Sequenced material: PBMCs. These receptor sequences come from a male donor in good health and CMV-seropositive.

V and J are TRBV6-5 and TRBJ1-1; 9 bases line up with TRBD1. The germline gives CDR1 MNHEY, CDR2 SVGAGI. This CDR3 region has 16 residues. The trim removed 4 bases at V and 4 bases at J, leaving 10 bases unmatched. CDR3 region: CASSLTGTGISTEAFF. In DNA, the CDR3 is TGTGCCAGCAGTTTGACCGGGACAGGGATCTCCACTGAAGCTTTCTTT.

This chain links TRBV19 with TRBJ1-5; D is uncertain. The length of the CDR3 is 16 residues. V was clipped by 0 bases and J by 3 bases, with 12 bases between them. The germline gives CDR1 LNHDA, CDR2 SQIVND (reference sequence). CDR3 loop: CASSIEALNANQPQHF. The CDR3 nucleotides read TGTGCCAGTAGTATAGAGGCCCTGAACGCCAATCAGCCCCAGCATTTT.

The CDR3 loop reads CASSQTGAGYTF. The CDR3 region has the DNA TGTGCCAGCAGTCAGACAGGGGCTGGCTACACCTTC. The genes are TRBV5-4 and TRBJ1-2; 8 nucleotides match TRBD1. The CDR3 has 12 amino acids. Germline loops: CDR1 SGHNT, CDR2 YYREEE (reference sequence). After removal of 5 bases from V and 7 bases from J, the junction contained 4 bases not matched to a gene.

This sequence joins TRBV29-1 and TRBJ2-5, with 7 bases identical to TRBD1. The last part of the DNA fits TRBJ2-7 better; the J call may be wrong. CDR3 length: 14 amino acids. Germline CDR1 is SQVTM and CDR2 is ANQGSEA. The CDR3 DNA sequence: TGCAGCCCGCCCGGGGACAGCTCTTCCGACGAGCAGTACTTC. Protein sequence: CSPPGDSSSDEQYF.

In this sample, this clone turned up a few times. The chain employs TRBV6-4 and TRBJ2-1; 9 bases match TRBD2. Germline V gene lookup returns CDR1 MRHNA and CDR2 SNTAGT. V trimming: 3 bases; J trimming: 6 bases; junction bases outside the gene matches: 6. The CDR3 is 15 residues long. CDR3 DNA: TGTGCCAGCAGTGATGGGCTAGCGGGGCCCAATGAGCAGTTCTTC. This translates into CASSDGLAGPNEQFF.

The chain employs TRBV6-6 and TRBJ2-7, with 9 bases matching TRBD1. V lost 2 bases and J lost 5; bases outside the gene matches: 10. This CDR3 is built from 16 residues. The germline gives CDR1 MNHNY, CDR2 SVGAGI (reference sequence). This CDR3 is CASSYPPGQGSHEQYF. The CDR3 region has the DNA TGTGCCAGCAGTTACCCTCCGGGACAGGGTAGCCACGAGCAGTACTTC.

This rearrangement joins TRBV19 to TRBJ2-2; the match to TRBD1 covers 8 bases. Losses at the gene ends were 4 bases for V and 4 bases for J; bases not matched to a gene: 2. The CDR3 covers 14 residues. CDR1 LNHDA and CDR2 SQIVND come from the germline V gene (reference sequence). The CDR3 sequence: CASSKQGGTGELFF. CDR3 bases: TGTGCCAGTAGTAAACAGGGGGGCACCGGGGAGCTGTTTTTT. Filled out from reference TRBV19 and TRBJ2-2, the complete variable domain reads DGGITQSPKYLFRKEGQNVTLSCEQNLNHDAMYWYRQDPGQGLRLIYYSQIVNDFQKGDIAEGYSVSREKKESFPLTVTSAQKNPTAFYLCASSKQGGTGELFFGEGSRLTVL.

The chain carries TRBV12-5 and TRBJ1-1; D may be TRBD1 (5 bases). V was clipped by 0 bases and J by 6 bases, with 17 bases between them. The CDR3 runs to 16 residues. In germline, CDR1 is LGHNT, CDR2 FRNRAP. DNA of the CDR3: TGTGCTAGTGGTTTGGTACTTGGGGGAGGTCCGGCTGAAGCTTTCTTT. Translating it yields CASGLVLGGGPAEAFF.